This T cell receptor beta chain was sequenced during a study of blood T cell repertoires in COVID-19. In the study overall: COVID-19 samples collected from the United States, Italy and Spain covered acute and convalescent phases. T cells, B-cell-depleted T cells, or PBMCs supplied cDNA or gDNA.

Those who participated ranged in age from roughly 18 to 89 years and resided in about two dozen US areas. Researchers sorted participants into cohorts using their self-reported clinical history. Measured with immunoSEQ multiplex PCR; TCRdb has only the in-frame clones, and not every one. The data show some 380,000 clones, 88% seen once. The V gene's germline CDR1 is LGHNT and CDR2 FRNRAP. V gave up 1 base and J gave up 8 bases, with 8 bases separating them. The CDR3 is 12 residues long. The sequenced material came from PBMCs or T cells enriched from blood (not recorded which). This receptor was identified in a woman between 40 and 50 years old with acute COVID-19. The chain uses TRBV12-5 and TRBJ1-2; D is uncertain. The CDR3 region is CASGLGRGGYTF. The CDR3 nucleotides read TGTGCTAGTGGTTTGGGCCGAGGAGGCTACACCTTC.